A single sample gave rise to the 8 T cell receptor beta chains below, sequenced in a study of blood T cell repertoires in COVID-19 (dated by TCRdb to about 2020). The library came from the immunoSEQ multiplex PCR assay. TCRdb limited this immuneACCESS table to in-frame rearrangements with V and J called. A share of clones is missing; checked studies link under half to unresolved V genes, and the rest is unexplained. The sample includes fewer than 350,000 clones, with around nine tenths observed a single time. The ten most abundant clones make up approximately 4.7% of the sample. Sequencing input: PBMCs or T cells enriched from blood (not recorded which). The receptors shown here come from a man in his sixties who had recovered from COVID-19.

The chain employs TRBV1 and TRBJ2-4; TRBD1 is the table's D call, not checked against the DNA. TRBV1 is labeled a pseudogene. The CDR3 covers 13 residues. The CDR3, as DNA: TGCACCAGCCCCCGGGACAGCAAAAACATTCAGTACTTC. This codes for CTSPRDSKNIQYF.

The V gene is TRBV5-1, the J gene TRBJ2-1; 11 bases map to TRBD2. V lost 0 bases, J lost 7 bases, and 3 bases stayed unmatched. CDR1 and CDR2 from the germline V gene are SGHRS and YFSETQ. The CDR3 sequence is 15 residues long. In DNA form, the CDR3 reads TGCGCCAGCAGCTTGGAACTAGCGGGAGTGAATGAGCAGTTCTTC. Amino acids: CASSLELAGVNEQFF.

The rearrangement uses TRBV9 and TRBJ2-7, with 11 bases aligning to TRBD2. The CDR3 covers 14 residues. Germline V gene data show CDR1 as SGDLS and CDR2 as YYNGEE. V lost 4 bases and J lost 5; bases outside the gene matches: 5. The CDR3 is CASSTSGRIDEQYF. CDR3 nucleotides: TGTGCCAGCAGCACTAGCGGGAGAATCGACGAGCAGTACTTC.

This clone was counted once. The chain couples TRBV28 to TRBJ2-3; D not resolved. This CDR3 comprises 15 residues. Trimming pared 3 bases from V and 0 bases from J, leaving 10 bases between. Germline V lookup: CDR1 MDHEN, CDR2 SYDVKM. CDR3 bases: TGTGCCAGCAGTTTGCTACCCCCTAGCACAGATACGCAGTATTTT. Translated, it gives CASSLLPPSTDTQYF.

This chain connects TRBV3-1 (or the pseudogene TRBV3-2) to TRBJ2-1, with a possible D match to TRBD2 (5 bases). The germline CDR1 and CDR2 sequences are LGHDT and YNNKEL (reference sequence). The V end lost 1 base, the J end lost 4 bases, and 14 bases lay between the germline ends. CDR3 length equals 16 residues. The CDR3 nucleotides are TGTGCCAGCAGCCAAGTGGGAGTCGGGATTTACAATGAGCAGTTCTTC. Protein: CASSQVGVGIYNEQFF.

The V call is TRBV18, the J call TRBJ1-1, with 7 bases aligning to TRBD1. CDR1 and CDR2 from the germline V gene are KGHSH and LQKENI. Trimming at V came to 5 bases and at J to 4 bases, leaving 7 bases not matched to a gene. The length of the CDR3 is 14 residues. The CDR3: CASSSRQGFTEAFF. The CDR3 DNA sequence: TGTGCCAGCTCATCGAGACAGGGCTTCACTGAAGCTTTCTTT.

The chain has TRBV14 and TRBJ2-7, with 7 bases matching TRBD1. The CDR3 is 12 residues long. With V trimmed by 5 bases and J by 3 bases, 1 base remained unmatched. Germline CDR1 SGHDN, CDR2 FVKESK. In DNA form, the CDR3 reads TGTGCCAGCAGCAACAGGGGCTACGAGCAGTACTTC. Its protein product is CASSNRGYEQYF.

The CDR3 nucleotides are TGTGCCAGCTCACCACTCGCGGGGGACACCGGGGAGCTGTTTTTT. Residues: CASSPLAGDTGELFF. The chain uses TRBV18 and TRBJ2-2, with 7 nucleotides matching TRBD2. V shed 1 base and J 3 bases; nucleotides not matched to a gene: 2. This CDR3 is built from 15 residues. Germline V lookup: CDR1 KGHSH, CDR2 LQKENI. The full variable domain, in which reference TRBV18 and TRBJ2-2 provide the parts outside the CDR3, is NAGVMQNPRHLVRRRGQEARLRCSPMKGHSHVYWYRQLPEEGLKFMVYLQKENIIDESGMPKERFSAEFPKEGPSILRIQQVVRGDSAAYFCASSPLAGDTGELFFGEGSRLTVL.